Below are 7 T cell receptor beta chains sequenced from a single sample in a study of T-cell reconstitution after alpha-beta-depleted transplantation in children. This sample's TCRbeta library carried unique molecular identifier barcodes. TCRdb passed the PCR reads through MiXCR, listing each CDR3 protein once. The table lists almost 500,000 distinct CDR3 sequences, around an eighth of them singletons. The input for sequencing was PBMCs from the stem cell graft donor, taken from the stem cell graft. The source of these receptors is a human donor who donated a stem cell graft to a child with combined immunodeficiency.

The chain has TRBV19 and TRBJ1-2; TRBD1 might be the D (5 bases). The CDR3 covers 14 residues. V lost 6 bases to trimming and J lost 4 bases, with 15 bases between them. The germline gives CDR1 LNHDA, CDR2 SQIVND (reference sequence). Here the CDR3 DNA reads TGTGCCAGTAGCCGGACGGGGGACGGCTATGGCTACACCTTC. Translation gives CASSRTGDGYGYTF. The full variable domain, in which reference TRBV19 and TRBJ1-2 provide the parts outside the CDR3, is DGGITQSPKYLFRKEGQNVTLSCEQNLNHDAMYWYRQDPGQGLRLIYYSQIVNDFQKGDIAEGYSVSREKKESFPLTVTSAQKNPTAFYLCASSRTGDGYGYTFGSGTRLTVV.

This clonotype was found a few times. V and J are TRBV7-3 and TRBJ2-7; 8 bases line up with TRBD2. The length of the CDR3 is 15 residues. Germline trimming cut 2 bases from V and 2 bases from J; bases unmatched to any gene: 5. CDR1 and CDR2 (germline): SGHTA, FQGTGA. The CDR3 loop is CASSLFGGGPYEQYF. CDR3 in DNA: TGTGCCAGCAGCTTATTCGGCGGGGGGCCCTACGAGCAGTACTTC.

A few counts support this clonotype. J is TRBJ2-1 and V is TRBV5-4, with 9 bases fitting TRBD2. V was pared by 3 bases and J by 10 bases, with 20 bases of the junction left unmatched. The CDR3 sequence is 18 residues long. Per the germline V gene, CDR1 is SGHNT and CDR2 is YYREEE (reference sequence). The CDR3 reads CASSSFYRLAVLLYEQFF. The CDR3 DNA sequence: TGTGCCAGCAGCTCATTCTATAGACTAGCGGTTCTCCTTTACGAGCAGTTCTTC.

This clonotype was counted a few times. V gene TRBV20-1 combines with J gene TRBJ2-5; D possibly uses TRBD1 or TRBD2 (5 bases each). Deletions cut 6 bases from V and 1 base from J, with 18 bases between. Per germline, CDR1 DFQATT and CDR2 SNEGSKA (reference sequence). The CDR3 contains 15 residues. The CDR3 bases are TGCAGTGCCCGCCCCCCCGGGACCGCCCAAGAGACCCAGTACTTC. Protein: CSARPPGTAQETQYF.

This clonotype was observed a handful of times. The genes are TRBV5-1 and TRBJ2-3, with 8 nucleotides matching TRBD2. The CDR3 has 16 amino acids. Germline assignment: CDR1 SGHRS and CDR2 YFSETQ. V shed 4 bases and J 2 bases; nucleotides not matched to a gene: 9. As DNA, the CDR3 is TGCGCCAGCAGCCCTAACCAGCGGGGGTCCACAGATACGCAGTATTTT. As protein: CASSPNQRGSTDTQYF.

This clonotype was found a few times. This sequence joins TRBV29-1 and TRBJ2-1; D unresolved. CDR3 length: 11 residues. The V gene lost 5 bases and the J gene lost 1 base, with 3 bases spanning the gap. The germline V gene has CDR1 SQVTM and CDR2 ANQGSEA. CDR3 protein: CSVTSYNEQFF. CDR3 nucleotide sequence: TGCAGCGTTACATCCTACAATGAGCAGTTCTTC.

This chain uses TRBV9 with TRBJ1-3, with unresolved D. The CDR3 is 13 residues long. Trimming removed 2 bases from V and 4 bases from J, with 7 bases in between. From germline, CDR1 is SGDLS and CDR2 YYNGEE. The CDR3 spells CASSVSIGNTIYF. The CDR3 DNA reads TGTGCCAGCAGCGTCTCAATCGGAAACACCATATATTTT.